This record looks at one T cell receptor (beta chain) sequence and its context. The record originates from a study of blood T cell repertoires in COVID-19. Profiling relied on immunoSEQ multiplex PCR, and the TCRdb table lists in-frame clones only, not all of them. Seen here are 100,000 to 150,000 clones, 70% to 85% observed once, and the top ten hold about 15%. The trim removed 5 bases at V and 0 bases at J, leaving 10 bases unmatched. The germline gives CDR1 SEHNR, CDR2 FQNEAQ (reference sequence). This CDR3 region has 18 residues. The receptor was isolated from an elderly woman with acute or convalescent COVID-19. Sequencing was done on a sample of peripheral blood. The chain recombines TRBV7-9 with TRBJ1-1; 12 positions agree with TRBD1. In DNA, the CDR3 is TGTGCCAGCAGCCCTGGGACAGGGGGCTATAATTTGAACACTGAAGCTTTCTTT. Translated: CASSPGTGGYNLNTEAFF.